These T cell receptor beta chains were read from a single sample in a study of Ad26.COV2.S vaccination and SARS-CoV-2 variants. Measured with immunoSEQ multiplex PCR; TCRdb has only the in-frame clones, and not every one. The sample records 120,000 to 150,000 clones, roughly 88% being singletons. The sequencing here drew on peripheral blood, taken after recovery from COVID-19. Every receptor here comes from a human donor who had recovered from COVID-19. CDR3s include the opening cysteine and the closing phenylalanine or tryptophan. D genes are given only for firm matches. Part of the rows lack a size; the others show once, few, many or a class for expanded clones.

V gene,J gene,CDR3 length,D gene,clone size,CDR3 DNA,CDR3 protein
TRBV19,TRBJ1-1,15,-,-,TGTGCCAGTAGTATAGAGGCCCACCCGAACACTGAAGCTTTCTTT,CASSIEAHPNTEAFF
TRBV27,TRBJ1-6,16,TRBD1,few,TGTGCCAGCAGTACCAAAGACAGGGCAGGTAATTCACCCCTCCACTTT,CASSTKDRAGNSPLHF
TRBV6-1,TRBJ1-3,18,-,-,TGTGCCAGCAGTGATGGAACGGGACGGTATTACTCTGGAAACACCATATATTTT,CASSDGTGRYYSGNTIYF
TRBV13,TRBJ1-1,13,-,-,TGTGCCAGCAGCTTAGGCCGACGAGAAGAAGCTTTCTTT,CASSLGRREEAFF
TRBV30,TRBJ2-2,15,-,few,TGTGCCTGGAGTGTAGGGGGGACTCACACCGGGGAGCTGTTTTTT,CAWSVGGTHTGELFF
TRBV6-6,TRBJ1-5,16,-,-,TGTGCCAGCAGCGGAATCGGGCGGGGGAGCAATCAGCCCCAGCATTTT,CASSGIGRGSNQPQHF
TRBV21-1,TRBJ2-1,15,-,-,TGTGCCAGCAGCAAGACAGGGGAGGCCTACAATGAGCAGTTCTTC,CASSKTGEAYNEQFF
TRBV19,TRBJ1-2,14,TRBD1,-,TGTGCCAGTAGTAAAACAGGGGGCCTCTATGGCTACACCTTC,CASSKTGGLYGYTF
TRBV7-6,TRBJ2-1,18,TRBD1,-,TGTGCCAGCAGCTTAGGGGACAGTGATTTGCGCTCCTACAATGAGCAGTTCTTC,CASSLGDSDLRSYNEQFF
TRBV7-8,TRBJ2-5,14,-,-,TGTGCCAGCAGCCCTGGGCAGGGCGGGGAGACCCAGTACTTC,CASSPGQGGETQYF
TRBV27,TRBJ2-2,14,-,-,TGTGCCAGCAGTTCCGGGACGAACACCGGGGAGCTGTTTTTT,CASSSGTNTGELFF
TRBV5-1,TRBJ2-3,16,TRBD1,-,TGCGCCAGCAGCGCCGACTCTGGACAGGGCATAGATACGCAGTATTTT,CASSADSGQGIDTQYF
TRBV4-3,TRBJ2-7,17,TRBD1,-,TGCGCCAGCAGCCAAGAGAACAGGGGGACAGGGATCTACGAGCAGTACTTC,CASSQENRGTGIYEQYF
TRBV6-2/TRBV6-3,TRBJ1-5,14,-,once,TGTGCCAGCAGCATACCTAGACAAAATCAGCCCCAGCATTTT,CASSIPRQNQPQHF
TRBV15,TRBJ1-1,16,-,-,TGTGCCACCAGCAGAGCCCGGGGGCTTTCGAACACTGAAGCTTTCTTT,CATSRARGLSNTEAFF
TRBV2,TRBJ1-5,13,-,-,TGTGCCAGCATGGGGTCGGAGGGTTCGCCCCAGCATTTT,CASMGSEGSPQHF
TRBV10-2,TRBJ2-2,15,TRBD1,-,TGCGCCAGCAGAAAGGGACAGGTCGTCACCGGGGAGCTGTTTTTT,CASRKGQVVTGELFF
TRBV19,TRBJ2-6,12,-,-,TGTGCCAGTAATGATGGGGCCAACGTCCTGACTTTC,CASNDGANVLTF
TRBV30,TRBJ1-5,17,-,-,TGTGCCTGGAGTGTACGCCCCCCCACGTTAATTAATCAGCCCCAGCATTTT,CAWSVRPPTLINQPQHF
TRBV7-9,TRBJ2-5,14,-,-,TGTGCCAGCAGCTTTGTGCTAGCGATGGAGACCCAGTACTTC,CASSFVLAMETQYF
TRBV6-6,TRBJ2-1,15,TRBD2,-,TGTGCCAGCAGTCAGACTAGCGGGGGTTACAATGAGCAGTTCTTC,CASSQTSGGYNEQFF
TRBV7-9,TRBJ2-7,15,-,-,TGTGCCAGCAGCTTAGGGGTAGGGGGTCTCTACGAGCAGTACTTC,CASSLGVGGLYEQYF
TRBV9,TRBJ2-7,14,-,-,TGTGCCAGCAGCGTAGCTGTAGGGACCTACGAGCAGTACTTC,CASSVAVGTYEQYF
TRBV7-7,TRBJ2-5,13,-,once,TGTGCTAGCAGCTTAGGACAGCAAGAGACCCAGTACTTC,CASSLGQQETQYF
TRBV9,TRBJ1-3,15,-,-,TGTGCCAGCAGCGTAGTGGCAGGGGAGGGAAACACCATATATTTT,CASSVVAGEGNTIYF
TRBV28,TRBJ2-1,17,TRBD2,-,TGTGCCAGCAGTTCGGTCCCACCGGGGGGCTCCTACAATGAGCAGTTCTTC,CASSSVPPGGSYNEQFF
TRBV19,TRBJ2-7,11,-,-,TGTGCCAGCCGGGACACTTACGAGCAGTACTTC,CASRDTYEQYF
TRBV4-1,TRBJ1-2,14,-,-,TGCGCCAGCAGCCTATACAGCAGTAACTATGGCTACACCTTC,CASSLYSSNYGYTF
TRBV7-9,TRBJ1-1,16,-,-,TGTGCCAGCAGCTCCCTCGATCGGCTGTTGAGCACTGAAGCTTTCTTT,CASSSLDRLLSTEAFF
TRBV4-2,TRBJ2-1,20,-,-,TGTGCCAGCAGCCAAGAATGGGGGTTTGGGGCCCTTAGACTTGACAATGAGCAGTTCTTC,CASSQEWGFGALRLDNEQFF
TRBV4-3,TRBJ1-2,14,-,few,TGCGCCAGCAGTTATACGGAGGGAGACTATGGCTACACCTTC,CASSYTEGDYGYTF
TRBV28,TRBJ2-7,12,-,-,TGTGCCAGCAGTTTAACAGGGAACGAGCAGTACTTC,CASSLTGNEQYF
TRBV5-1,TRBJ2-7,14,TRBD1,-,TGCGCCAGCAGCTTACCGGGACAGTGGTACGAGCAGTACTTC,CASSLPGQWYEQYF
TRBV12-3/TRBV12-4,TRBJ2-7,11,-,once,TGTGCCAGCAGTTTCTCCTACGAGCAGTACTTC,CASSFSYEQYF
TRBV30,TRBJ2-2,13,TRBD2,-,TGTGCCTACAGCGGGGGGCACACCGGGGAGCTGTTTTTT,CAYSGGHTGELFF
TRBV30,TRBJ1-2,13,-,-,TGTGCCTGGAGTGTCACGGGGAACTATGGCTACACCTTC,CAWSVTGNYGYTF
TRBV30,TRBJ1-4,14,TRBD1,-,TGTGCCTGGAGTGTGGTGAGGGGGCGAGAAAAACTGTTTTTT,CAWSVVRGREKLFF
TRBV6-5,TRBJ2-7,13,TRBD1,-,TGTGCCAGCAGTCGGACAGGGCCCTACGAGCAGTACTTC,CASSRTGPYEQYF
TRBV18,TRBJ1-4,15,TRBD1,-,TGTGCCAGCTCACCCGCACAGGGGGCTGGGGAAAAACTGTTTTTT,CASSPAQGAGEKLFF